The 9 T cell receptor beta chains below come from one sample, sequenced in a study of blood T cell repertoires in COVID-19. Generated by immunoSEQ multiplex PCR, the TCRdb table keeps only in-frame clones and is missing some. The sample holds about 270,000 clones, 88% seen once. Specimen: PBMCs or T cells enriched from blood (not recorded which). The source is a woman aged 50 to 60 who had recovered from COVID-19.

This chain uses TRBV10-2 with TRBJ1-2, with D possibly matching TRBD1 (5 bases). V was shortened by 6 bases and J by 5 bases, with 13 bases between the two germline ends. The CDR3 extends over 13 amino acids. The germline V gene has CDR1 WSHSY and CDR2 SAAADI. The CDR3 coding sequence is TGCGCCAGCAGAATCGGGACTGGGTATGGCTACACCTTC. Its translation: CASRIGTGYGYTF.

This clone was seen once. The CDR3 DNA follows: TGTGCCTGGAGTTTTCAAAGCAATCAGCCCCAGCATTTT. Amino acids: CAWSFQSNQPQHF. The chain carries TRBV30 and TRBJ1-5, with D uncertain. Trimming stripped 2 bases from V and 1 base from J, with 6 bases between. CDR1 and CDR2 from the germline V gene are GTSNPN and SVGIG (reference sequence). This CDR3 region has 13 residues.

The J gene is TRBJ2-5, the V gene TRBV10-2, with 12 positions matching TRBD2. V was pared by 6 bases and J by 5 bases, with 10 bases of the junction left unmatched. In germline, CDR1 is WSHSY, CDR2 SAAADI. The CDR3 has 16 amino acids. In nucleotides, the CDR3 is TGCGCCAGCAGGGGACCCGGACTAGCGGGACTGGAGACCCAGTACTTC. Encoded protein: CASRGPGLAGLETQYF.

This clone was seen once. The rearrangement joins TRBV24-1 to TRBJ2-7, with D tentatively TRBD2 (6 bases). Germline V lookup: CDR1 KGHDR, CDR2 SFDVKD. This CDR3 contains 15 residues. V was trimmed by 4 bases and J by 3 bases, leaving 15 bases between them. DNA of the CDR3: TGTGCCACCAGTGAGACGCGGGGCTCGAACTACGAGCAGTACTTC. As protein: CATSETRGSNYEQYF.

This rearrangement joins TRBV30 to TRBJ1-2; possible D gene TRBD1, 6 bases. This CDR3 is 13 amino acids long. CDR1 is GTSNPN, CDR2 SVGIG, per germline (reference sequence). The germline V and J ends were trimmed by 2 bases and 8 bases, with 15 bases remaining between them. CDR3 region: CAWSIQGTDGYTF. The CDR3 DNA sequence: TGTGCCTGGAGTATCCAGGGGACGGACGGCTACACCTTC.

V gene TRBV10-1 combines with J gene TRBJ2-5; maybe TRBD2 (5 bases). CDR3 length equals 14 residues. From germline, CDR1 is WNHNN and CDR2 SYGVQD (reference sequence). V shed 6 bases and J shed 9 bases, with 20 bases lying between them. The CDR3 nucleotides read TGCGCCAGCAGGATCGGACCCACGCGGGTAGCCCAGTACTTC. Residues: CASRIGPTRVAQYF.

CDR3 DNA sequence: TGTGCCAGCAGTCCCCGACAGGGTGGCACTGAAGCTTTCTTT. Its translation is CASSPRQGGTEAFF. The chain links TRBV7-2 to TRBJ1-1; 7 bases fit TRBD1. Unmatched junction bases numbered 8, after V lost 6 bases and J lost 4 bases. Germline CDR1 reads SGHTA; CDR2 reads FQGNSA. The CDR3 is 14 residues long.

This clone appeared a few times. The rearrangement joins TRBV11-2 to TRBJ2-6; D ambiguous. CDR3 length: 14 residues. V lost 5 bases and J 2 bases, leaving 7 bases between the germline ends. Germline CDR1 SGHAT, CDR2 FQNNGV. DNA of the CDR3: TGTGCCAGCAGCGCGAAAACTGGGGCCAACGTCCTGACTTTC. This gives the protein CASSAKTGANVLTF.

The genes are TRBV28 and TRBJ1-2; no clear D gene. In germline, CDR1 is MDHEN, CDR2 SYDVKM. The V end was cut by 6 bases, the J end by 8 bases, with 16 bases between. This CDR3 is 13 amino acids long. The CDR3 DNA reads TGTGCCAGCAGGGAAAACCTACGAGGGGGCTACACCTTC. Its translation: CASRENLRGGYTF.